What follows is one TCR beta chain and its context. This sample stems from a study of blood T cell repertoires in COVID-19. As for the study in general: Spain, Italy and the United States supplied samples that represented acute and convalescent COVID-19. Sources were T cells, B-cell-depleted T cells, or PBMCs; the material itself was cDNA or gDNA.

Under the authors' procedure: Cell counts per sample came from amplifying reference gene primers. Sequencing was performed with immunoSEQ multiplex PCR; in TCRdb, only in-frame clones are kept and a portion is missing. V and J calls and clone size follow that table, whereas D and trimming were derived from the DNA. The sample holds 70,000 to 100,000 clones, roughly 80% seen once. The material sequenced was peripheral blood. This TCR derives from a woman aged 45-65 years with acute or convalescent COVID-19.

This CDR3 reads CASSRGSSPNEQFF. The CDR3 DNA reads TGTGCCAGCAGTCGGGGTAGCAGTCCCAATGAGCAGTTCTTC. J is TRBJ2-1 and V is TRBV27, with D possibly being TRBD2 (5 bases). Germline loops: CDR1 MNHEY, CDR2 SMNVEV (reference sequence). CDR3 length: 14 residues. V was pared by 5 bases and J by 6 bases, with 14 bases between.